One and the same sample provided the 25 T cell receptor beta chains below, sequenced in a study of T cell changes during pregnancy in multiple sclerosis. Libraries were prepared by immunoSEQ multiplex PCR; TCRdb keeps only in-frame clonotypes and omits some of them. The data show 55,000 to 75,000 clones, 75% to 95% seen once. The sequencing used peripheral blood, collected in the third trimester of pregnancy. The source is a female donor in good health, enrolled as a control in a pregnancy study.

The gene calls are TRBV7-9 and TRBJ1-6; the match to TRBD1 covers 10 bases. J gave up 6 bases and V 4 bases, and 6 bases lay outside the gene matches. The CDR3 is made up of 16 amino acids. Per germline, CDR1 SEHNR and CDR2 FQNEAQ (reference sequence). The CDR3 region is CASSSPGQGTNSPLHF. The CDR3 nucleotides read TGTGCCAGCAGCTCCCCGGGACAGGGGACTAATTCACCCCTCCACTTT.

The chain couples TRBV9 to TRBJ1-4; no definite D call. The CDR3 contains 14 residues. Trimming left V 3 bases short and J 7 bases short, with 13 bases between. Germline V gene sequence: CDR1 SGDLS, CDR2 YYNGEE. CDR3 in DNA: TGTGCCAGCAGCGCGGGGAGGGTTGGTGAAAAACTGTTTTTT. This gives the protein CASSAGRVGEKLFF. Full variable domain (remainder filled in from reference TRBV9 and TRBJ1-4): DSGVTQTPKHLITATGQRVTLRCSPRSGDLSVYWYQQSLDQGLQFLIQYYNGEERAKGNILERFSAQQFPDLHSELNLSSLELGDSALYFCASSAGRVGEKLFFGSGTQLSVL.

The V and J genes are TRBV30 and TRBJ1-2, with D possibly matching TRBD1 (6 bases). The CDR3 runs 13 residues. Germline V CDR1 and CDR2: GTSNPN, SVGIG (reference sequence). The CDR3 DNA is TGTGCATCCCCCGCCGGGGGGCGATTTGGCTACACCTTC. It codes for CASPAGGRFGYTF.

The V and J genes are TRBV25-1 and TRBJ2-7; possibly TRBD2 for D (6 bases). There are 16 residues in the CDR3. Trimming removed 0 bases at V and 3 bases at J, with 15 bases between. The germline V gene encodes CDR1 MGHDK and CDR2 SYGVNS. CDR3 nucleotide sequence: TGTGCCAGCAGTGAATATGGGGCGGGGTCAAGCTACGAGCAGTACTTC. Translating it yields CASSEYGAGSSYEQYF.

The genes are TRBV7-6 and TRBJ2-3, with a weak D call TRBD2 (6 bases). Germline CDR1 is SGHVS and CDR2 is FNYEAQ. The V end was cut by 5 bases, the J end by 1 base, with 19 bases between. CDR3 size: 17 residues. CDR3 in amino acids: CASSRRGGTQGTDTQYF. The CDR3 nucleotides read TGTGCCAGCAGCCGTCGGGGAGGCACCCAGGGCACAGATACGCAGTATTTT.

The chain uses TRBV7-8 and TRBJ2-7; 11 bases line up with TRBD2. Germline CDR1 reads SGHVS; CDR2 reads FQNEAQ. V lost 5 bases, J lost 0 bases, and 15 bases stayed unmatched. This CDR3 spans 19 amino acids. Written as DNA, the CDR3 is TGTGCCAGCAGCGCGGGAACTAGCGGGGGAACTCACAGCTCCTACGAGCAGTACTTC. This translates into CASSAGTSGGTHSSYEQYF.

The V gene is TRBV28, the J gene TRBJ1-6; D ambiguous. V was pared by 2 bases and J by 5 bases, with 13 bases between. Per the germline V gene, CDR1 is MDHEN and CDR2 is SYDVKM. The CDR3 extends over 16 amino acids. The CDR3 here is CASSLRVDGDNSPLHF. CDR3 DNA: TGTGCCAGCAGTTTAAGGGTCGACGGGGATAATTCACCCCTCCACTTT.

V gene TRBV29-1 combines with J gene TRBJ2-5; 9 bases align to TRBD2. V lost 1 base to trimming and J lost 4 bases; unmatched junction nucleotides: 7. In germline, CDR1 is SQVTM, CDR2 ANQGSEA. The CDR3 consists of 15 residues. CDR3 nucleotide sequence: TGCAGCGTTGAAGGGGAGCGGGAGGTGGGAGAGACCCAGTACTTC. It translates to CSVEGEREVGETQYF.

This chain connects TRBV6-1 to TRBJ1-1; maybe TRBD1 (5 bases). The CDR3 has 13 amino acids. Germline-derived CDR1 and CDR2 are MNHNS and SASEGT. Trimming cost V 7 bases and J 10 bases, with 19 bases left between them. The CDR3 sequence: CASIVRGHGGAFF. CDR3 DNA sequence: TGTGCCAGCATCGTGAGGGGCCACGGGGGAGCTTTCTTT.

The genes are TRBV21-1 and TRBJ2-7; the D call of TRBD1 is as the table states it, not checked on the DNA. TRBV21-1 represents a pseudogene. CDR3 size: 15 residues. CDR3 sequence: CASSKRDRNRVEQYF. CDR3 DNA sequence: TGTGCCAGCAGCAAGCGGGACAGGAATCGGGTCGAGCAGTACTTC.

The CDR3 sequence is CASSLEASNEQFF. The CDR3 region has the DNA TGCGCCAGCAGCTTGGAGGCTAGCAATGAGCAGTTCTTC. J is TRBJ2-1 and V is TRBV5-1; D gene uncertain. This CDR3 is built from 13 residues. Germline V gene lookup returns CDR1 SGHRS and CDR2 YFSETQ. V shed 0 bases and J shed 6 bases, with 7 bases lying between them.

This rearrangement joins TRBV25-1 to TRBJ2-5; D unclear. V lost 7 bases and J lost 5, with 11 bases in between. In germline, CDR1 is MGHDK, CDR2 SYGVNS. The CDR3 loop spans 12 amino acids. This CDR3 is CASTPGEETQYF. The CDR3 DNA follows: TGTGCCAGCACCCCGGGTGAGGAGACCCAGTACTTC.

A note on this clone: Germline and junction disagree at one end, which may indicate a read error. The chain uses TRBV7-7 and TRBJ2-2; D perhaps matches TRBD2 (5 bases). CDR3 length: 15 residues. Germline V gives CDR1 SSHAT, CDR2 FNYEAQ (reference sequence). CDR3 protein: CASSFSDSGTGELFF. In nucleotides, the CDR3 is TGTGCTAGCAGCTTCTCGGACTCCGGCACCGGGGAGCTGTTTTTT.

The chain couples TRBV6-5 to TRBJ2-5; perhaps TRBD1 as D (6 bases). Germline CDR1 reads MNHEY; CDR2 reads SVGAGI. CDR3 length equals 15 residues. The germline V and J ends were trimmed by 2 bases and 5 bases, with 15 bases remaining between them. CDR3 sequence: CASSYTHRVGETQYF. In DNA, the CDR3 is TGTGCCAGCAGTTACACCCACAGGGTTGGGGAGACCCAGTACTTC.

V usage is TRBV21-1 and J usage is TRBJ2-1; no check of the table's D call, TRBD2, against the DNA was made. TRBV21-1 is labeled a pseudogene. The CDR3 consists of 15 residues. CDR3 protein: CASSNRDYQSDEQFF. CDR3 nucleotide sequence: TGTGCCAGCTCCAACCGGGACTACCAGAGCGATGAGCAGTTCTTC.

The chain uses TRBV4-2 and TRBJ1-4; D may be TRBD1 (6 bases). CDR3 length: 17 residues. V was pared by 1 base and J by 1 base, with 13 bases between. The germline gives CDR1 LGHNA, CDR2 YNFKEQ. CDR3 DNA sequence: TGTGCCAGCAGCCAAGTCCAGGGGATCATAACTAATGAAAAACTGTTTTTT. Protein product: CASSQVQGIITNEKLFF.

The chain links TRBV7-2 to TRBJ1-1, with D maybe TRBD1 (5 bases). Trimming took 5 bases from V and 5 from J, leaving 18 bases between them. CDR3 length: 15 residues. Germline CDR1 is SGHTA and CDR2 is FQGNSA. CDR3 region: CASSPLTGGGTEAFF. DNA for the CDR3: TGTGCCAGCAGCCCTCTAACCGGCGGGGGTACTGAAGCTTTCTTT. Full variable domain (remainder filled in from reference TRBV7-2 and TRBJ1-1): GAGVSQSPSNKVTEKGKDVELRCDPISGHTALYWYRQSLGQGLEFLIYFQGNSAPDKSGLPSDRFSAERTGGSVSTLTIQRTQQEDSAVYLCASSPLTGGGTEAFFGQGTRLTVV.

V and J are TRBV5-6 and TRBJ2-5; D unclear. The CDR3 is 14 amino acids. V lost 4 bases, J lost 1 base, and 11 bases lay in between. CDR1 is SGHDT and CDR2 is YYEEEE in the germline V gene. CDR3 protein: CASSLPVSQETQYF. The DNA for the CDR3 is TGTGCCAGCAGCCTACCCGTTAGCCAAGAGACCCAGTACTTC.

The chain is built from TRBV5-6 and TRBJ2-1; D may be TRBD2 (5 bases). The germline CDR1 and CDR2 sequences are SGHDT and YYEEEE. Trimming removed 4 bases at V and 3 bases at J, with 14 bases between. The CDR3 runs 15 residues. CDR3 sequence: CASSPLPGSYNEQFF. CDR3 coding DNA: TGTGCCAGCAGCCCTCTCCCGGGGAGCTACAATGAGCAGTTCTTC.

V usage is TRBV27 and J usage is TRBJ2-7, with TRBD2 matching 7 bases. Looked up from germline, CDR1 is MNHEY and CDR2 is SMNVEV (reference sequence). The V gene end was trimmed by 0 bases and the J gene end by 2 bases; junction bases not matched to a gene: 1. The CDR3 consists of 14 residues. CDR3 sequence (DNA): TGTGCCAGCAGTTTATCGCTAGCGGCCTACGAGCAGTACTTC. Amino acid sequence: CASSLSLAAYEQYF.

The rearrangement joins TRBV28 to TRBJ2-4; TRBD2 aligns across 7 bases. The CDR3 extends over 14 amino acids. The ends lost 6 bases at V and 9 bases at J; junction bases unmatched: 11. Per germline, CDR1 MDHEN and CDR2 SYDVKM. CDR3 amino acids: CASSDGLEVSIQYF. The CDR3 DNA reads TGTGCCAGCAGCGACGGACTAGAGGTTAGCATTCAGTACTTC.

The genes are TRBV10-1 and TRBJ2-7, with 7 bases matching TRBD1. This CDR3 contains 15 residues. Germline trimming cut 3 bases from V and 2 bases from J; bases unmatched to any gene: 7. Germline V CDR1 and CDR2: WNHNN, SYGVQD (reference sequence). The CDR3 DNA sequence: TGCGCCAGCAGTGATCCTAGCAGGGGGACCTACGAGCAGTACTTC. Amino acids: CASSDPSRGTYEQYF.

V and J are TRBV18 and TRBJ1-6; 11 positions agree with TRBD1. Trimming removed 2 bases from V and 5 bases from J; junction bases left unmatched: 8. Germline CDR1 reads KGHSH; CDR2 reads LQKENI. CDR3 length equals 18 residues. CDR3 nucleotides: TGTGCCAGCTCACCATTAATGGGACAGGGGGGAAATAATTCACCCCTCCACTTT. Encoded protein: CASSPLMGQGGNNSPLHF.

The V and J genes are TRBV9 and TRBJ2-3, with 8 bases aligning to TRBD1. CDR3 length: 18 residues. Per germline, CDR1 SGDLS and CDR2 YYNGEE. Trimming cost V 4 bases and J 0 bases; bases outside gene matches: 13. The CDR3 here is CASSLVTSQGDSTDTQYF. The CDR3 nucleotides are TGTGCCAGCAGCCTAGTGACCTCACAGGGGGATAGCACAGATACGCAGTATTTT. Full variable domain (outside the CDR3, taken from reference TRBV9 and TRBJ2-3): DSGVTQTPKHLITATGQRVTLRCSPRSGDLSVYWYQQSLDQGLQFLIQYYNGEERAKGNILERFSAQQFPDLHSELNLSSLELGDSALYFCASSLVTSQGDSTDTQYFGPGTRLTVL.

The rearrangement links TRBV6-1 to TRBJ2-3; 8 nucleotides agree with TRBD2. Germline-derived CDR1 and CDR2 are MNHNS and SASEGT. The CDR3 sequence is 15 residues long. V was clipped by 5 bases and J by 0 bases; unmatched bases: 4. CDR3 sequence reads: CASSQIAGSTDTQYF. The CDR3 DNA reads TGTGCCAGCAGTCAGATAGCGGGGAGCACAGATACGCAGTATTTT.